Listed below are T cell receptor beta chains from one sample, sequenced in a study of T cells after yellow fever vaccination. TCRdb re-called the 5' RACE reads with MiXCR, one entry per CDR3 protein. The data contain a few hundred thousand distinct CDR3 sequences, 18% of them singletons. The sequenced sample was PBMCs, obtained before the yellow fever booster vaccination. Receptors originate from a man aged 18 to 30 who received the YFV17D yellow fever vaccine. CDR3s include the opening cysteine and the closing phenylalanine or tryptophan. D genes are given only for firm matches. The size entry is marked missing in some rows and otherwise reads once, few, many or a size class.

V,size,D,J,CDR3,DNA
TRBV6-1,many,-,TRBJ1-1,CASSWGAEAFF,TGTGCCAGCAGCTGGGGGGCTGAAGCTTTCTTT
TRBV25-1,-,-,TRBJ2-3,CASSRGWTDTQYF,TGTGCCAGCAGCAGGGGCTGGACAGATACGCAGTATTTT
TRBV6-5,-,-,TRBJ1-2,CASTDRRTGDTF,TGTGCCAGCACCGATCGGAGGACGGGGGACACCTTC
TRBV19,-,TRBD2,TRBJ2-3,CASSILAGGRTDTQYF,TGTGCCAGTAGCATACTAGCGGGGGGCCGCACAGATACGCAGTATTTT
TRBV20-1,few,-,TRBJ1-1,CSARGGSDSVNTEAFF,TGCAGTGCTAGAGGGGGGTCAGATTCCGTGAACACTGAAGCTTTCTTT
TRBV19,-,TRBD1,TRBJ2-1,CATTRTGTTYNEQFF,TGTGCCACCACCCGGACAGGTACAACCTACAATGAGCAGTTCTTC
TRBV4-2,-,TRBD2,TRBJ2-3,CASSQERLAVTDTQYF,TGTGCCAGCAGCCAAGAGAGACTAGCGGTCACAGATACGCAGTATTTT
TRBV4-3,few,-,TRBJ1-6,CASSQDLTNGAPRF,TGCGCCAGCAGCCAAGACCTAACGAATGGGGCTCCGAGATTT
TRBV3-1,many,TRBD2,TRBJ2-5,CASSPSLAGLQETQYF,TGTGCCAGCAGCCCCAGCCTAGCGGGGCTCCAAGAGACCCAGTACTTC
TRBV5-1,few,-,TRBJ1-1,CASSLSQYTEAFF,TGCGCCAGCAGCTTGAGTCAGTACACTGAAGCTTTCTTT
TRBV5-6,few,-,TRBJ2-7,CASSLYNAGPSYEQYF,TGTGCCAGCAGCTTGTACAACGCGGGTCCCTCCTACGAGCAGTACTTC
TRBV5-1,few,TRBD1,TRBJ2-3,CASSLAGQGISDTQYF,TGCGCCAGCAGCTTGGCCGGACAGGGTATTTCAGATACGCAGTATTTT
TRBV20-1,few,TRBD2,TRBJ2-3,CSATLAGGPTDTQYF,TGCAGTGCTACACTAGCGGGGGGGCCGACAGATACGCAGTATTTT
TRBV5-6,-,-,TRBJ1-1,CASSFVSGFAEAFF,TGTGCCAGCAGCTTCGTTTCGGGGTTCGCTGAAGCTTTCTTT
TRBV6-5,few,-,TRBJ2-3,CASSSGVPDTQYF,TGTGCCAGCAGTTCGGGGGTCCCAGATACGCAGTATTTT
TRBV11-3,-,-,TRBJ2-3,CASSLGKGSTDTQYF,TGTGCCAGCAGCTTAGGGAAGGGGAGCACAGATACGCAGTATTTT
TRBV9,-,-,TRBJ2-5,CASNPAGVETQYF,TGTGCCAGCAACCCGGCAGGGGTAGAGACCCAGTACTTC
TRBV7-3,few,TRBD1,TRBJ2-1,CASSLGGQGANEQFF,TGTGCCAGCAGCTTAGGTGGACAGGGGGCAAATGAGCAGTTCTTC
TRBV7-6,few,-,TRBJ2-5,CASSSLGAAGGETQYF,TGTGCCAGCAGCTCCCTCGGCGCGGCAGGTGGAGAGACCCAGTACTTC
TRBV7-9,-,TRBD1,TRBJ2-7,CASRTDRTEQYF,TGTGCCAGCAGAACGGACAGGACCGAGCAGTACTTC
TRBV6-5,-,-,TRBJ2-2,CASSYGDPTGELFF,TGTGCCAGCAGTTACGGAGACCCCACCGGGGAGCTGTTTTTT
TRBV29-1,few,-,TRBJ2-7,CSVTETDYEQYF,TGCAGCGTCACTGAGACAGACTACGAGCAGTACTTC
TRBV7-6,-,TRBD2,TRBJ2-3,CASSPRTSGDITDTQYF,TGTGCCAGCAGCCCCAGGACTAGCGGGGATATCACAGATACGCAGTATTTT
TRBV27,few,TRBD2,TRBJ2-5,CASSERLAEPETQYF,TGTGCCAGCAGTGAAAGACTAGCGGAACCAGAGACCCAGTACTTC
TRBV15,-,TRBD1,TRBJ2-7,CATSKDRGFYEQYF,TGTGCCACCAGCAAGGACAGGGGGTTCTACGAGCAGTACTTC
TRBV5-1,-,-,TRBJ2-7,CASSSTVSGYEQYF,TGCGCCAGCAGCTCGACAGTTAGCGGATACGAGCAGTACTTC
TRBV25-1,-,-,TRBJ2-1,CASSDPGRINEQFF,TGTGCCAGCAGTGACCCCGGACGGATCAATGAGCAGTTCTTC
TRBV7-3,few,TRBD2,TRBJ2-5,CASSNSGLVGETQYF,TGTGCCAGCAGCAATTCTGGACTAGTTGGAGAGACCCAGTACTTC
TRBV27,few,-,TRBJ1-2,CASSRQEGGIGYTF,TGTGCCAGCAGTAGACAGGAAGGGGGGATCGGCTACACCTTC
TRBV7-2,-,TRBD1,TRBJ1-4,CASSQRTGGLEKLFF,TGTGCCAGCAGCCAAAGGACAGGGGGATTGGAAAAACTGTTTTTT
TRBV6-6,few,TRBD1,TRBJ1-3,CASSTDRTMGNTIYF,TGTGCCAGCAGCACGGACAGGACCATGGGAAACACCATATATTTT
TRBV10-3,-,TRBD1,TRBJ1-1,CAISNRGGTEAFF,TGTGCCATCAGTAACAGGGGGGGCACTGAAGCTTTCTTT
TRBV20-1,few,TRBD1,TRBJ2-2,CSARVPPGQKNTGELFF,TGCAGTGCTAGGGTTCCCCCGGGACAGAAGAACACCGGGGAGCTGTTTTTT
TRBV6-2/TRBV6-3,-,-,TRBJ2-1,CASTKTRNLNNEQFF,TGTGCCAGCACCAAAACTAGAAACCTGAACAATGAGCAGTTCTTC
TRBV7-8,few,-,TRBJ2-7,CASSLIAREQYF,TGTGCCAGCAGCTTGATAGCTCGGGAGCAGTACTTC
TRBV7-2,-,-,TRBJ1-5,CASSLFPQLRADSNQPQHF,TGTGCCAGCAGCTTATTTCCCCAGTTGAGGGCCGATAGCAATCAGCCCCAGCATTTT
TRBV15,many,TRBD1,TRBJ1-1,CATSTGQGIWRAFF,TGTGCCACCAGCACCGGACAGGGGATCTGGCGAGCTTTCTTT